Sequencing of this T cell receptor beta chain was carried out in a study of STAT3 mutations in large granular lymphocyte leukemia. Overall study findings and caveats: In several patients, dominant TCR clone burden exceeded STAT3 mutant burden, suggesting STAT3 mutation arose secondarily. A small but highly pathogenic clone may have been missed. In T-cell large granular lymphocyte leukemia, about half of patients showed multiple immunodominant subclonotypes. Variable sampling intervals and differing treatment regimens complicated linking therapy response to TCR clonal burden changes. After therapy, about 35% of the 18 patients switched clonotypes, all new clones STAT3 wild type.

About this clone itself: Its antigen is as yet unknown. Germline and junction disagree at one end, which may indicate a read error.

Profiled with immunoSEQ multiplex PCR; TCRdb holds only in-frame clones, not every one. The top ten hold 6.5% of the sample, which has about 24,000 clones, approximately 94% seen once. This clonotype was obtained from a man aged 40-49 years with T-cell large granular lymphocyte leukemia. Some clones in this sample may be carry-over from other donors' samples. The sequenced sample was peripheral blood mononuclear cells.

The CDR3 protein is CASSLSRDRARF. CDR3 in DNA: TGTGCCAGCAGCTTGTCTCGGGACAGGGCACGCTTC. V is TRBV5-5 and J is TRBJ1-2; TRBD1 agrees at 9 bases. In germline, CDR1 is SGHKS, CDR2 YYEKEE (reference sequence). The CDR3 totals 12 residues.